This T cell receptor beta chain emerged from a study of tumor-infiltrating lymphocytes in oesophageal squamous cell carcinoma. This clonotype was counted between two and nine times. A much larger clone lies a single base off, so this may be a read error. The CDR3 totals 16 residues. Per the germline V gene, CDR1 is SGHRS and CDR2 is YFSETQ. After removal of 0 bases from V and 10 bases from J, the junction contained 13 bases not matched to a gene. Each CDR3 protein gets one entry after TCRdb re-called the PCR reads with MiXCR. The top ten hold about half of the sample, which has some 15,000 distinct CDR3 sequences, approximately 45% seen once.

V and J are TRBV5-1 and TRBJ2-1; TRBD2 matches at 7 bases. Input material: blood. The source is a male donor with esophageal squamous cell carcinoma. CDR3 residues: CASSLGGGRGTYEQFF. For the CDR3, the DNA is TGCGCCAGCAGCTTGGGGGGCGGGAGAGGCACCTACGAGCAGTTCTTC.